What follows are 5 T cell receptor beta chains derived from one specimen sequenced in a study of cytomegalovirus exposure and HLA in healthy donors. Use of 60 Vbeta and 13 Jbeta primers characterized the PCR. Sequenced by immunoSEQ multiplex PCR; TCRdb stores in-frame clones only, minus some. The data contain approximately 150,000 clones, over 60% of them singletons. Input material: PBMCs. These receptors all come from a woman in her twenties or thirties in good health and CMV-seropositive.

The CDR3 DNA follows: TGTGCCAGCAGTTTTTATGGGGGCGGCACAGATACGCAGTATTTT. Translating gives CASSFYGGGTDTQYF. The V call is TRBV28, the J call TRBJ2-3; a possible D gene is TRBD1 (6 bases). V was clipped by 3 bases and J by 1 base, with 11 bases between them. CDR1 is MDHEN, CDR2 SYDVKM, per germline. CDR3 size: 15 residues.

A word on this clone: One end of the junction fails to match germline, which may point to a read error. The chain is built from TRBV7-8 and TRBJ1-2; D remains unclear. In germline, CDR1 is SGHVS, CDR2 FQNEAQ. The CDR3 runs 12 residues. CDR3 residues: CASSLDLCGYAF. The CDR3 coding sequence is TGTGCCAGCAGCTTAGATCTCTGCGGCTACGCCTTC.

The CDR3 protein is CAWTNRDRGLNNSPLHF. As DNA, the CDR3 is TGTGCCTGGACTAACAGGGACAGGGGACTGAATAATTCACCCCTCCACTTT. The J gene is TRBJ1-6, the V gene TRBV30, with TRBD1 identical over 10 bases. Germline trimming cut 4 bases from V and 5 bases from J; bases unmatched to any gene: 11. This CDR3 region has 17 residues. Per the germline V gene, CDR1 is GTSNPN and CDR2 is SVGIG (reference sequence).

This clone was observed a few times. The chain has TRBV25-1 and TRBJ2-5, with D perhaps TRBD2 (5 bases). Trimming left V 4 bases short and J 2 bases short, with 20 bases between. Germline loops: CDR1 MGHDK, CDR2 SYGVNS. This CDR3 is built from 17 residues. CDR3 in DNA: TGTGCCAGCAGTGCCCACCCCCGGACTGGAAAACAAGAGACCCAGTACTTC. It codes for CASSAHPRTGKQETQYF.

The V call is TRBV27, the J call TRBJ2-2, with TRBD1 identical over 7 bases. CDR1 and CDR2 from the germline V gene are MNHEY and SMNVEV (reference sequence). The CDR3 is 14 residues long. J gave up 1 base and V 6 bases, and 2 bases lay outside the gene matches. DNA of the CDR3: TGTGCCAGCAGGAGACAGGGGAACACCGGGGAGCTGTTTTTT. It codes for CASRRQGNTGELFF.